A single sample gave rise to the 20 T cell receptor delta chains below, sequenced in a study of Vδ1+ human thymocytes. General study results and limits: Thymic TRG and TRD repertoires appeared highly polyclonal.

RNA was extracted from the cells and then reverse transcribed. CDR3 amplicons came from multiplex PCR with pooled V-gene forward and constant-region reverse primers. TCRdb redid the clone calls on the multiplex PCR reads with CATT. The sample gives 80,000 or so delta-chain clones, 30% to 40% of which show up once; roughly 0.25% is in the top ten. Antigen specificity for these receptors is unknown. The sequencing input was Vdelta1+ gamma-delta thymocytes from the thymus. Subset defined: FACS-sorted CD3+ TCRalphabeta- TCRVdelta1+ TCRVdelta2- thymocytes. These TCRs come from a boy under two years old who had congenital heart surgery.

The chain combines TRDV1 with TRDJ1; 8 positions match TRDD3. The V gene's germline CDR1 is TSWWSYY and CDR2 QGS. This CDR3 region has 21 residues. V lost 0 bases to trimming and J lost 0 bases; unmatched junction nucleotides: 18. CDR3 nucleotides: TGTGCTCTTGGGGAACTAACCTTCGTGGGGGATCCACGCCCCCACACCGATAAACTCATCTTT. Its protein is CALGELTFVGDPRPHTDKLIF.

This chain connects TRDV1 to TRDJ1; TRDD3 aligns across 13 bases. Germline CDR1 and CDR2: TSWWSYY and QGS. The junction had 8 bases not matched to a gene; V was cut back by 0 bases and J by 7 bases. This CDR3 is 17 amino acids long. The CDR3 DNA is TGTGCTCTTGGGGAACTCTTACTGGGGGATACGCGTGGTAAACTCATCTTT. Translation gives CALGELLLGDTRGKLIF.

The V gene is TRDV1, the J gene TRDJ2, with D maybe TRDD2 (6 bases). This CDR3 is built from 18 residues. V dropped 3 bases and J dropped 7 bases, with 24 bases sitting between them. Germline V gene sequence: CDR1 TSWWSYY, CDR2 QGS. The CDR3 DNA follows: TGTGCTCTTGGGGACCTTCCGTCCCCCCTTCTCCAGGTAGCACAACTCTTCTTT. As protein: CALGDLPSPLLQVAQLFF.

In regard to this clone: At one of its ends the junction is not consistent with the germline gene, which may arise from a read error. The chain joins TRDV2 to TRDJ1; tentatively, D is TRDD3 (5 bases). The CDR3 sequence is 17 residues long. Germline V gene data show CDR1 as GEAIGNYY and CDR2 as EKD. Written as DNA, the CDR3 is TGTGCCTGTGACAAAGGGAGACTGGACTATTACACCGATAATCTCATCTTT. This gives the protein CACDKGRLDYYTDNLIF.

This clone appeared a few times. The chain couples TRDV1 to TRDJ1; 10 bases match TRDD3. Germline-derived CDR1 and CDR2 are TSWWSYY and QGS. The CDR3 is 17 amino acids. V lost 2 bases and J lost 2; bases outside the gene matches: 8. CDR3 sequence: CALGENGRLGDTDKLIF. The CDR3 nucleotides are TGTGCTCTTGGGGAAAATGGGCGACTGGGGGATACCGATAAACTCATCTTT.

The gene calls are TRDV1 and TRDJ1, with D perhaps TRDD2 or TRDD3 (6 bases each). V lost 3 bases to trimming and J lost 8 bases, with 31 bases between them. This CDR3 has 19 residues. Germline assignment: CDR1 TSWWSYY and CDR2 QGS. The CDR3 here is CALGERPFLPTEGMEKLIF. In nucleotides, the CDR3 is TGTGCTCTTGGGGAGCGCCCATTCCTTCCGACCGAGGGGATGGAGAAACTCATCTTT.

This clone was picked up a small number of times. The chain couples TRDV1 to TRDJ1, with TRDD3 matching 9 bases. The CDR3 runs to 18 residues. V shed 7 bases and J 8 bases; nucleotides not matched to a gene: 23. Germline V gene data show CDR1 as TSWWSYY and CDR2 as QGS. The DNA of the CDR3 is TGTGCTCTTGTCCCGCGTCTCCTACTACGGAGTTGGGGGATAAAACTCATCTTT. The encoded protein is CALVPRLLLRSWGIKLIF.

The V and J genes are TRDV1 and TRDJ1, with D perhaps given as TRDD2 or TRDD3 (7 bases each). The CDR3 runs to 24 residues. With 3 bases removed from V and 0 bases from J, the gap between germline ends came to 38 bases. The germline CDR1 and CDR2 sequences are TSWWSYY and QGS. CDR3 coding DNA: TGTGCTCTTGGGGACCGTTCCCGATTTTCCTACAGGGCAGGGGGATTGAAGTACACCGATAAACTCATCTTT. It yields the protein CALGDRSRFSYRAGGLKYTDKLIF.

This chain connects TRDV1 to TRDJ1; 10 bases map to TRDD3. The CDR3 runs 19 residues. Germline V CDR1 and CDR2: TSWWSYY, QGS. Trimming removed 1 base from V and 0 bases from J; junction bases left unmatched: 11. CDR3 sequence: CALGERALITGGYTDKLIF. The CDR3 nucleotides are TGTGCTCTTGGGGAACGGGCCTTGATTACTGGGGGATACACCGATAAACTCATCTTT.

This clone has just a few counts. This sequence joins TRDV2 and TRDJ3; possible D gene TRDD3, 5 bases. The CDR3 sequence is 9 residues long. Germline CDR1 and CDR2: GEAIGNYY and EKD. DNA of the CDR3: TGTGCGGGGGGCCGACAGATGTTTTTC. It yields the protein CAGGRQMFF.

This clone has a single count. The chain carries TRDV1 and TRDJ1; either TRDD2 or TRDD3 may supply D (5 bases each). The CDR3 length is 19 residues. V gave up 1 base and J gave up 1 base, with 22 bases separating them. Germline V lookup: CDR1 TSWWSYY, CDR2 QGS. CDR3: CALGEPAFSGGYSTDKLIF. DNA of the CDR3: TGTGCTCTTGGGGAACCGGCCTTCAGCGGGGGGTATAGCACCGATAAACTCATCTTT.

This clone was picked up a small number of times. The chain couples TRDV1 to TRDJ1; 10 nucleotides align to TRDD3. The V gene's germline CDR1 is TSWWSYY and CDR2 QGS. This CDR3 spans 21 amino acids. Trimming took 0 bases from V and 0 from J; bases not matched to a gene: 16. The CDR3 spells CALGELRGGYAPITYTDKLIF. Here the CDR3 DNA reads TGTGCTCTTGGGGAACTTCGGGGGGGATACGCGCCTATCACGTACACCGATAAACTCATCTTT.

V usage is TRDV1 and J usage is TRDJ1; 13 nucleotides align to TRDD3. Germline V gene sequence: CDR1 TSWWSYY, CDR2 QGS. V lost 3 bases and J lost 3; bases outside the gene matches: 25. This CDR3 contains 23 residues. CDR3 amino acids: CALGDLGLGVLQKLGDTPDKLIF. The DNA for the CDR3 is TGTGCTCTTGGGGATCTCGGCTTGGGGGTACTTCAGAAACTGGGGGATACGCCCGATAAACTCATCTTT.

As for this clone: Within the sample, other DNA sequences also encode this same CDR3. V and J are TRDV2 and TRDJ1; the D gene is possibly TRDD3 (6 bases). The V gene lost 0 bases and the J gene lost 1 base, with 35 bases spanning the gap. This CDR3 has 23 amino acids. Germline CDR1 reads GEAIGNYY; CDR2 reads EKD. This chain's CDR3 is CACDTGIFEAGDSSPRVTDKLIF. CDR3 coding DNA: TGTGCCTGTGACACCGGGATATTCGAGGCAGGGGATTCCTCTCCCAGGGTCACCGATAAACTCATCTTT.

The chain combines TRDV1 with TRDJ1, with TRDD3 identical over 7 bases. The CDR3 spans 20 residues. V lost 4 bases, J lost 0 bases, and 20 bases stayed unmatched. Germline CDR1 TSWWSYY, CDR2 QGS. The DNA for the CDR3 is TGTGCTCTTGGGGCCATGGACCTCCACTTACTGGGGACGTACACCGATAAACTCATCTTT. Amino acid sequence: CALGAMDLHLLGTYTDKLIF.

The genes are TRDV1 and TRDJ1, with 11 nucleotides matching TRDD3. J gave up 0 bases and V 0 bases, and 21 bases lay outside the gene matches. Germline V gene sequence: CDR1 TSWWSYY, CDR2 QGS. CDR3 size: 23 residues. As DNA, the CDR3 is TGTGCTCTTGGGGAACTAACGTCCCCCGTACTGGGGGATAGAAAGGGTTACACCGATAAACTCATCTTT. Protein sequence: CALGELTSPVLGDRKGYTDKLIF.

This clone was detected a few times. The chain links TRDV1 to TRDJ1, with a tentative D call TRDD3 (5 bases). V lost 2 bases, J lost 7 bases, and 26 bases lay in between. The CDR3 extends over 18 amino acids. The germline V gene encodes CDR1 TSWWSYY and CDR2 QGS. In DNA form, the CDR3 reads TGTGCTCTTGGGGAAATAATCAGTACGTTAGGGGACCGAGGTAAACTCATCTTT. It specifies CALGEIISTLGDRGKLIF.

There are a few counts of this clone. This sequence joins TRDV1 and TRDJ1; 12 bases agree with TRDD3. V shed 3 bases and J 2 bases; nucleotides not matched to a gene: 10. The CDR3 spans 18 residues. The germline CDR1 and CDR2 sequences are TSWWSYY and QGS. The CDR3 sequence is CALGETGGYLRGTDKLIF. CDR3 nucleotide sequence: TGTGCTCTTGGGGAGACTGGGGGATACTTACGAGGGACCGATAAACTCATCTTT.

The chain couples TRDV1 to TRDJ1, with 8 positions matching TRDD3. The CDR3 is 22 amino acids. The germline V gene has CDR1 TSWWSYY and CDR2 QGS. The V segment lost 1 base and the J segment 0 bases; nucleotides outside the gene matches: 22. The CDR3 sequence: CALGERTDSPRLGGFNTDKLIF. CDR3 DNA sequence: TGTGCTCTTGGGGAACGGACCGATTCTCCTCGACTGGGGGGATTCAACACCGATAAACTCATCTTT.

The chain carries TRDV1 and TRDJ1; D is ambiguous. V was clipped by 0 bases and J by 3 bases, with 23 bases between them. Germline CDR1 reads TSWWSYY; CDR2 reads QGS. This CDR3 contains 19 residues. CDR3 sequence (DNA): TGTGCTCTTGGGGAACTTGAACTATTGATCTGGTGGCGGTCCGATAAACTCATCTTT. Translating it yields CALGELELLIWWRSDKLIF.